These T cell receptor beta chains were read from a single sample in a study of PD-1 blockade in mismatch repair-deficient tumors. Libraries were prepared by immunoSEQ multiplex PCR; TCRdb keeps only in-frame clonotypes and omits some of them. The sample holds some 85,000 clones, 70% to 90% seen once. Source: peripheral blood, taken 44 weeks after starting pembrolizumab. The receptors derive from an adult with mismatch repair-deficient cancer. Both conserved end residues are part of each CDR3. Each record gives: clone size, J gene, D gene, V gene, CDR3 protein, CDR3 DNA. D genes are given only for firm matches. Expanded clones get a size class; other rows say once, few or many, or leave the size out.

>NA|TRBJ2-5|TRBD2|TRBV10-3
CAISEAGGALETQYF
TGTGCCATCAGTGAGGCGGGAGGGGCTCTGGAGACCCAGTACTTC
>once|TRBJ2-2|TRBD2|TRBV2
CASSELAENTGELFF
TGTGCCAGCAGTGAACTAGCGGAGAACACCGGGGAGCTGTTTTTT
>NA|TRBJ1-5|TRBD1|TRBV6-5
CASRPTGVNQPQHF
TGTGCCAGCAGGCCGACAGGGGTCAATCAGCCCCAGCATTTT
>NA|TRBJ2-3|NA|TRBV29-1
CSVRGVARTDTQYF
TGCAGCGTTCGAGGGGTAGCAAGGACAGATACGCAGTATTTT
>NA|TRBJ2-1|TRBD2|TRBV5-1
CASSDPGLAGVEQFF
TGCGCCAGCAGCGATCCGGGACTAGCGGGAGTGGAGCAGTTCTTC
>NA|TRBJ2-7|NA|TRBV6-5
CASSHQRDRVYEQYF
TGTGCCAGCAGCCACCAGCGGGACAGAGTTTACGAGCAGTACTTC
>NA|TRBJ1-4|TRBD1|TRBV7-9
CATKRDRGGEKLFF
TGTGCCACCAAACGGGACAGGGGTGGAGAAAAACTGTTTTTT
>NA|TRBJ2-5|TRBD1|TRBV5-6
CASTRGLGQETQYF
TGTGCCAGCACCAGGGGGCTAGGGCAAGAGACCCAGTACTTC
>NA|TRBJ2-1|NA|TRBV4-1
CASSQITTPILFF
TGCGCCAGCAGCCAAATCACTACCCCCATATTGTTCTTC
>NA|TRBJ2-6|NA|TRBV19
CASSIVLTGANVLTF
TGTGCCAGTAGTATAGTCCTGACTGGGGCCAACGTCCTGACTTTC
>once|TRBJ1-1|NA|TRBV18
CASSPSGGGTEAFF
TGTGCCAGCTCCCCAAGTGGGGGGGGCACTGAAGCTTTCTTT
>many|TRBJ1-2|NA|TRBV4-3
CASSQGPTLDGYTF
TGCGCCAGCAGCCAAGGACCTACCCTAGATGGCTACACCTTC
>NA|TRBJ1-1|NA|TRBV10-3
CAIRQGNTEAFF
TGTGCCATCAGACAGGGGAACACTGAAGCTTTCTTT
>many|TRBJ2-7|NA|TRBV6-1
CASSVGGVSYEQYF
TGTGCCAGCAGTGTCGGAGGGGTCTCCTACGAGCAGTACTTC
>few|TRBJ1-2|TRBD1|TRBV2
CASTLGTGNYGYTF
TGTGCCAGCACTCTCGGGACAGGGAACTATGGCTACACCTTC
>NA|TRBJ1-5|NA|TRBV9
CASSVEGGRQPQHF
TGTGCCAGCAGCGTAGAGGGGGGTAGACAGCCCCAGCATTTT
>NA|TRBJ1-5|TRBD1|TRBV15
CATSRPGQGWNQPQHF
TGTGCCACCAGCAGACCAGGACAGGGGTGGAATCAGCCCCAGCATTTT
>few|TRBJ1-1|NA|TRBV6-1
CASSLPLGRAFF
TGTGCCAGCAGCCTCCCACTTGGACGTGCTTTCTTT
>NA|TRBJ1-2|NA|TRBV29-1
CSVEPQTGANYGYTF
TGCAGCGTTGAGCCGCAGACCGGGGCTAACTATGGCTACACCTTC
>few|TRBJ1-5|NA|TRBV19
CARTQGFQPQHF
TGTGCCCGCACTCAGGGTTTCCAGCCCCAGCATTTT
>NA|TRBJ1-4|TRBD1|TRBV27
CASPRGGDRGSTNEKLFF
TGTGCCAGCCCTCGGGGGGGGGACAGGGGTTCAACTAATGAAAAACTGTTTTTT
>NA|TRBJ2-7|TRBD1|TRBV7-3
CASSFQTGTYEQYF
TGTGCCAGCAGCTTCCAGACAGGGACCTACGAGCAGTACTTC
>NA|TRBJ2-3|NA|TRBV14
CASSQAGADTQYF
TGTGCCAGCAGCCAAGCTGGGGCAGATACGCAGTATTTT
>NA|TRBJ2-1|TRBD2|TRBV19
CASSIVAGVLNEQFF
TGTGCCAGTAGTATCGTAGCGGGAGTTCTAAATGAGCAGTTCTTC
>NA|TRBJ1-2|NA|TRBV27
CASSPQYDTGNLRRQRGYTF
TGTGCCAGCAGTCCCCAATACGACACAGGAAACTTACGCCGTCAGAGAGGCTACACCTTC
>NA|TRBJ2-1|NA|TRBV18
CASSPPRGEGKNEQFF
TGTGCCAGCTCACCACCGAGGGGGGAGGGGAAAAATGAGCAGTTCTTC
>few|TRBJ1-2|TRBD1|TRBV7-3
CASSSSTGEGYTF
TGTGCCAGCAGCTCATCGACAGGGGAAGGCTACACCTTC
>once|TRBJ2-1|TRBD2|TRBV7-9
CASSLLAGLNEQFF
TGTGCCAGCAGCTTACTAGCGGGGTTGAATGAGCAGTTCTTC
>NA|TRBJ2-7|NA|TRBV10-2
CASSRGGTYEQYF
TGCGCCAGCAGTCGTGGCGGCACCTACGAGCAGTACTTC
>NA|TRBJ2-6|NA|TRBV25-1
CASSDDISTSGANVLTF
TGTGCCAGCAGTGACGACATTTCAACTTCTGGGGCCAACGTCCTGACTTTC
>NA|TRBJ1-6|NA|TRBV6-5
CASSQDDWNSPLHF
TGTGCCAGCAGTCAGGACGACTGGAATTCACCCCTCCACTTT
>NA|TRBJ2-6|NA|TRBV7-3
CASSPVLSGANVLTF
TGTGCCAGCAGCCCCGTGTTATCTGGGGCCAACGTCCTGACTTTC
>NA|TRBJ1-2|NA|TRBV5-1
CASSQEGRNYGYTF
TGCGCCAGCAGCCAAGAGGGAAGGAACTATGGCTACACCTTC
>NA|TRBJ1-1|NA|TRBV7-8
CASSLAPGNTEAFF
TGTGCCAGCAGCTTAGCCCCAGGGAACACTGAAGCTTTCTTT
>once|TRBJ1-5|NA|TRBV6-5
CASSYPGTSNQPQHF
TGTGCCAGCAGTTACCCAGGCACTAGCAATCAGCCCCAGCATTTT
>NA|TRBJ1-4|NA|TRBV7-8
CASSPRGDGNPANEKLFF
TGTGCCAGCAGCCCGAGGGGGGACGGAAACCCAGCTAATGAAAAACTGTTTTTT
>NA|TRBJ2-7|NA|TRBV7-9
CASSSNYEQYF
TGTGCCAGCAGCTCAAACTACGAGCAGTACTTC
>NA|TRBJ1-5|NA|TRBV4-2
CASSPQGLQSMSNQPQHF
TGTGCCAGCAGCCCCCAGGGGTTACAGTCTATGAGCAATCAGCCCCAGCATTTT
>NA|TRBJ1-2|NA|TRBV5-6
CASSFRQVSEYGYTF
TGTGCCAGCAGCTTTCGACAGGTCTCGGAATATGGCTACACCTTC
>NA|TRBJ1-3|NA|TRBV5-1
CASREGYGNTIYF
TGCGCCAGCCGAGAGGGGTACGGAAACACCATATATTTT
>NA|TRBJ1-4|NA|TRBV6-1
CATQTWAREKLFF
TGTGCCACCCAGACCTGGGCACGAGAAAAACTGTTTTTT
>NA|TRBJ1-4|NA|TRBV4-1
CASSRNEKLFF
TGCGCCAGCAGTCGTAATGAAAAACTGTTTTTT
>NA|TRBJ1-3|TRBD1|TRBV19
CASSRGQGDSGNTIYF
TGTGCCAGTAGCCGAGGACAGGGAGACTCTGGAAACACCATATATTTT
>NA|TRBJ1-2|NA|TRBV7-2
CASSLDGLSGYTF
TGTGCCAGCAGCTTAGACGGGTTGAGTGGCTACACCTTC
>NA|TRBJ2-7|TRBD2|TRBV14
CASSQGLAGPYEQYF
TGTGCCAGCAGCCAAGGACTAGCGGGACCCTACGAGCAGTACTTC
>NA|TRBJ2-5|NA|TRBV29-1
CSAGGTGSETQYF
TGCAGCGCGGGGGGGACAGGCTCAGAGACCCAGTACTTC
>NA|TRBJ1-3|NA|TRBV6-1
CASSGDLGVSGNTIYF
TGTGCCAGCAGTGGAGACTTGGGTGTAAGTGGAAACACCATATATTTT
>NA|TRBJ1-4|NA|TRBV7-8
CASSLDNSPTNEKLFF
TGTGCCAGCAGCTTAGACAATTCCCCAACTAATGAAAAACTGTTTTTT